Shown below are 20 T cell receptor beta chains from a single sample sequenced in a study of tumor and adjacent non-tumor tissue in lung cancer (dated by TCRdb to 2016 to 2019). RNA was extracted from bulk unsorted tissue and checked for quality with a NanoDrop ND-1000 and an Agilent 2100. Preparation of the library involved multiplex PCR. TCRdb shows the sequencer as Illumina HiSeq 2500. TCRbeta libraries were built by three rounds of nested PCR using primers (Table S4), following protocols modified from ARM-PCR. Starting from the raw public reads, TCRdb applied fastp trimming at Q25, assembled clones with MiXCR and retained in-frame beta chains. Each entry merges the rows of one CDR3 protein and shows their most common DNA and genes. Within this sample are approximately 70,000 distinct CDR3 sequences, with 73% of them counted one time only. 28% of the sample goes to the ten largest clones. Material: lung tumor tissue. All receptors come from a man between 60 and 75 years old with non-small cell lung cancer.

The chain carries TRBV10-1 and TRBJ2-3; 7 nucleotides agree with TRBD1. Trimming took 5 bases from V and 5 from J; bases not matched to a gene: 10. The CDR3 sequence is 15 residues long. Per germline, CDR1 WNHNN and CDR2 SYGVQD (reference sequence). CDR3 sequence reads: CASSTDKGAIDTQYF. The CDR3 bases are TGCGCCAGCAGTACTGACAAGGGGGCAATAGATACGCAGTATTTT.

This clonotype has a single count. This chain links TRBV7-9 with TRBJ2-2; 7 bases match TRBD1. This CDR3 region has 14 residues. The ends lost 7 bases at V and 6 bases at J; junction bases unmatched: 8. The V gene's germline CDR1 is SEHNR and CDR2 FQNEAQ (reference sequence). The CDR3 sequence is CASNGPQGPGELFF. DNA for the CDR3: TGTGCCAGCAACGGTCCACAGGGGCCCGGGGAGCTGTTTTTT.

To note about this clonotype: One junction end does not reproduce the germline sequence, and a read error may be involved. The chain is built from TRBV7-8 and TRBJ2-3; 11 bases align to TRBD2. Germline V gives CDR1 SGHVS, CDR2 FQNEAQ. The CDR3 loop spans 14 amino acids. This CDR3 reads CACSNSGRANTQYF. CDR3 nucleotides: TGTGCCTGCAGCAATAGCGGGAGGGCAAATACGCAGTATTTT.

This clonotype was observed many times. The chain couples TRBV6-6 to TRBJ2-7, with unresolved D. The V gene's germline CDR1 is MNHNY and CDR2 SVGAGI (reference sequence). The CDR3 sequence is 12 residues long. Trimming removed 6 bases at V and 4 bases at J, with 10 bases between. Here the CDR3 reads CASSPTSYEQYF. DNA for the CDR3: TGTGCCAGCAGCCCTACCAGTTACGAGCAGTACTTC.

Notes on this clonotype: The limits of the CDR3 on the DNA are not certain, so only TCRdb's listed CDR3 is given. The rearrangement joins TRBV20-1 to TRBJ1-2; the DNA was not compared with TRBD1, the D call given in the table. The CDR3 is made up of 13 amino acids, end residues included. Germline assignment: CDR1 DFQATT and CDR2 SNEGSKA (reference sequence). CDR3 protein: CNAKTGRNYGCTF.

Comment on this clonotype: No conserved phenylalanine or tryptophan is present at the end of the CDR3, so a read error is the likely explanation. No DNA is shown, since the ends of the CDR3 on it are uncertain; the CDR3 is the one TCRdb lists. The CDR3 reads CSAPFGGSLDTEAIS. V and J are TRBV20-1 and TRBJ1-1; TRBD1, the table's D call, lacks a check against the DNA. Germline CDR1 is DFQATT and CDR2 is SNEGSKA (reference sequence). Termini included, the CDR3 measures 15 amino acids.

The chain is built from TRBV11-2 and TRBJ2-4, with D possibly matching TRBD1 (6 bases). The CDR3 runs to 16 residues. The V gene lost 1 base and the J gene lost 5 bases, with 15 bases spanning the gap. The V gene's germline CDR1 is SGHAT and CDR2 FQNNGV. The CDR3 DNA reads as TGTGCCAGCAGCTTAGGAGGCGGACCAGGGGAAAACATTCAGTACTTC. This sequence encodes CASSLGGGPGENIQYF.

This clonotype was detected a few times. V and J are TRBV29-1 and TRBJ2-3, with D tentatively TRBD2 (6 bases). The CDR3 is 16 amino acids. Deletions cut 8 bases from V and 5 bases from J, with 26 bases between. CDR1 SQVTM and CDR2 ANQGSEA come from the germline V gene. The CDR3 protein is CSIEPPLVGLVDTQYF. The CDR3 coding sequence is TGCAGCATAGAGCCTCCTCTAGTGGGACTGGTAGATACGCAGTATTTT.

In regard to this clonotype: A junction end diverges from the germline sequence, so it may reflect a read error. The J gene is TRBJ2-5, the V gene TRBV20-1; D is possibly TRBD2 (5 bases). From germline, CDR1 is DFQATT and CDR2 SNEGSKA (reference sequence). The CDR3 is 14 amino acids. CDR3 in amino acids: CSTTLRRRQETPYF. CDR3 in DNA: TGCAGTACCACGCTTAGGAGGCGGCAAGAGACCCCGTACTTC.

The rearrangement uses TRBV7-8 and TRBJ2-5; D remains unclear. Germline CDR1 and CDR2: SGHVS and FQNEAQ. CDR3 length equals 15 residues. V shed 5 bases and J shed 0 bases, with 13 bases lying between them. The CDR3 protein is CASSAKAWNQETQYF. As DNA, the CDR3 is TGTGCCAGCAGCGCTAAAGCCTGGAACCAAGAGACCCAGTACTTC.

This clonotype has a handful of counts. Here the CDR3 DNA reads TGTGCCAACTCAGGCAGGCCGAATCAGCCCCAGCATTTT. Encoded protein: CANSGRPNQPQHF. The chain carries TRBV2 and TRBJ1-5; D gene uncertain. The CDR3 covers 13 residues. V dropped 10 bases and J dropped 4 bases, with 14 bases sitting between them. Per the germline V gene, CDR1 is SNHLY and CDR2 is FYNNEI.

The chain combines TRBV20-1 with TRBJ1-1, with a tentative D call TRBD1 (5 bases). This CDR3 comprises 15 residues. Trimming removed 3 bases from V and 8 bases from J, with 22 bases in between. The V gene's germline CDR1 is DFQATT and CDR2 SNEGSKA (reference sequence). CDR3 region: CSARDFGGANIEAFF. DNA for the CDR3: TGCAGTGCTAGGGATTTTGGAGGGGCCAACATCGAAGCTTTCTTT.

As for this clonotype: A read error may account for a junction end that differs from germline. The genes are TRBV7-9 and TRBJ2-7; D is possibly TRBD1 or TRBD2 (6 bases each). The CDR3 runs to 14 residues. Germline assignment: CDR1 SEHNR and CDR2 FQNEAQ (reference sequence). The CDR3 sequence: CANSPPWRGYEQYF. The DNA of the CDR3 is TGTGCCAACAGCCCGCCCTGGAGGGGGTACGAGCAGTACTTC.

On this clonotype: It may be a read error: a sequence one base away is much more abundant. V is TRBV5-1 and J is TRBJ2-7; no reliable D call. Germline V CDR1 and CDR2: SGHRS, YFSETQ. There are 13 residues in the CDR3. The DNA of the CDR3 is TGCACCAGCAGCACCAGGTACTCCTACGAGCAGTACTTC. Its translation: CTSSTRYSYEQYF.

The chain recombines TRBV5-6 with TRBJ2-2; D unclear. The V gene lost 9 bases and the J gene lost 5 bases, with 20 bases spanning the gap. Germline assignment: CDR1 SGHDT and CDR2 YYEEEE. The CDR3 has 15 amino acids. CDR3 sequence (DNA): TGTGCCAACACCTCGGTGGGTGGCGCGACCGGGGAGCTGTTTTTT. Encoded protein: CANTSVGGATGELFF. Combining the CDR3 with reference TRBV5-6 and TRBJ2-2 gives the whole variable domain DAGVTQSPTHLIKTRGQQVTLRCSPKSGHDTVSWYQQALGQGPQFIFQYYEEEERQRGNFPDRFSGHQFPNYSSELNVNALLLGDSALYLCANTSVGGATGELFFGEGSRLTVL.

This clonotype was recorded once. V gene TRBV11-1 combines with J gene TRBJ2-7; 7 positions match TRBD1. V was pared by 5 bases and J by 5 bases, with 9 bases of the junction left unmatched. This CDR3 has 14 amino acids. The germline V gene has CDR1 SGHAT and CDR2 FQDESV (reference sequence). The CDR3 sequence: CASSDLEGTDEQYF. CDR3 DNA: TGTGCCAGCAGCGACCTAGAAGGGACAGACGAGCAGTACTTC.

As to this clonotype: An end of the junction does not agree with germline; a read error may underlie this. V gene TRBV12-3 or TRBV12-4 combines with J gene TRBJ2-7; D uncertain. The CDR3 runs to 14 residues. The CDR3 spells CASSLRWSSYEHYF. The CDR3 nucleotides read TGTGCCAGCAGTTTAAGGTGGAGCTCCTACGAGCATTACTTC.

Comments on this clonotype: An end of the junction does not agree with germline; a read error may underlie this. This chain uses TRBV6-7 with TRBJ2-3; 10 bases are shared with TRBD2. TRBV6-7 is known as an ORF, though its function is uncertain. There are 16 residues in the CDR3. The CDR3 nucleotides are TGTGCCAGCTGTTATACGAGCGGGAGGGCGGCAGCTACGCAGTATTTT. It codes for CASCYTSGRAAATQYF.

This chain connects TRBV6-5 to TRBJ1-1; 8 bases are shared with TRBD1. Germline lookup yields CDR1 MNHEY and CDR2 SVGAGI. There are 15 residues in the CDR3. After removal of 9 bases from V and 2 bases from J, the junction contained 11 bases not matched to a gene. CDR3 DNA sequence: TGTGCCAGTAGTAAGAGACAGGGGCCCAACACTGAAGCTTTCTTT. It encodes CASSKRQGPNTEAFF.

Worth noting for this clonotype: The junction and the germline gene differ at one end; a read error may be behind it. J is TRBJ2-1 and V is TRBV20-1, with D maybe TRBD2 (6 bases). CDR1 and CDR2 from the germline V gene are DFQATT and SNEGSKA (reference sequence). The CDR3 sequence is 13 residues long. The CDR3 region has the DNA TGCAGTGCCCGGGACTTACCCTGCAATGAGCGGTTCTTC. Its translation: CSARDLPCNERFF.